This TCR beta chain is from a study of blood T cell repertoires in COVID-19. Study as a whole: Collection of acute and convalescent COVID-19 samples took place in the United States, Italy and Spain. Sample material is recorded as cDNA or gDNA derived from T cells, B-cell-depleted T cells, or PBMCs.

Trimming at V came to 5 bases and at J to 1 base, leaving 5 bases not matched to a gene. There are 15 residues in the CDR3. The germline gives CDR1 KGHSH, CDR2 LQKENI. In the source study's methods: Amplification from reference gene primers served as the basis for estimated nucleated cell counts. Profiled with immunoSEQ multiplex PCR; TCRdb holds only in-frame clones, not every one. That table supplies the V and J calls and clone size; D and trimming were determined from the DNA. Altogether approximately 92,000 clones are present, approximately 70% being singletons, with the ten largest covering about 22%.

The receptor's source is a woman between 55 and 75 years old in a cohort sampled during active or convalescent COVID-19. The sequenced sample consisted of peripheral blood. The gene calls are TRBV18 and TRBJ1-5; 7 bases map to TRBD1. Here the CDR3 reads CASSNSGGSNQPQHF. CDR3 nucleotides: TGTGCCAGCTCAAACTCAGGGGGGAGCAATCAGCCCCAGCATTTT.